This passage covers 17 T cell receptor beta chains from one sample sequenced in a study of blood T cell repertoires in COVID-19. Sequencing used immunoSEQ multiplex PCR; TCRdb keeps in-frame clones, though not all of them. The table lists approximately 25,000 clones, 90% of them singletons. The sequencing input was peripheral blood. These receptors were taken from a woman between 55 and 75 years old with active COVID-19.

CDR3: CASRPNTQRQYF. CDR3 sequence (DNA): TGTGCCAGCAGACCTAACACGCAGCGTCAGTACTTC. V is TRBV27 and J is TRBJ2-7, with unresolved D. The CDR3 runs to 12 residues. The germline V gene has CDR1 MNHEY and CDR2 SMNVEV (reference sequence). Trimming took 6 bases from V and 10 from J, leaving 16 bases between them.

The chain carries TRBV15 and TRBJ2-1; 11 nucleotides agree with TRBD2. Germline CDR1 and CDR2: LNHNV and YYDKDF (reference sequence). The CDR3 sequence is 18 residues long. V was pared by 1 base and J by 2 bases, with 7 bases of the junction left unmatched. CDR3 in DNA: TGTGCCACCAGCAGAGGTAGCGGGAGGGGGGGAACCTACAATGAGCAGTTCTTC. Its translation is CATSRGSGRGGTYNEQFF.

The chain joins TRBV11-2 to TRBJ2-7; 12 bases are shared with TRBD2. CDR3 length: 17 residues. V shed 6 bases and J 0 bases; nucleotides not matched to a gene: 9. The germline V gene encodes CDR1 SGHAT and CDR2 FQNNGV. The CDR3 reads CASSSPLAGGHSYEQYF. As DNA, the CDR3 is TGTGCCAGCAGTTCCCCCCTAGCGGGAGGGCACTCCTACGAGCAGTACTTC.

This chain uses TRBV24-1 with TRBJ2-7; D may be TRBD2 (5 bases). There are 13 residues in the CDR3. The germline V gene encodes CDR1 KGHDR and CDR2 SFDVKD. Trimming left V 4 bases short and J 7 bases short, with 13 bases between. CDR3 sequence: CATSEVGAREQYF. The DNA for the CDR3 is TGTGCCACCAGTGAGGTGGGAGCCAGGGAGCAGTACTTC.

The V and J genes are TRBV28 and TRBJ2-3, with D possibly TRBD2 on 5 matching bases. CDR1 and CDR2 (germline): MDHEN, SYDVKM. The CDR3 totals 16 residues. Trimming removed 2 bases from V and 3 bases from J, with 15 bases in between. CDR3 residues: CASSLGSSRLTDTQYF. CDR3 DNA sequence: TGTGCCAGCAGTTTAGGCTCTAGCCGTCTAACAGATACGCAGTATTTT.

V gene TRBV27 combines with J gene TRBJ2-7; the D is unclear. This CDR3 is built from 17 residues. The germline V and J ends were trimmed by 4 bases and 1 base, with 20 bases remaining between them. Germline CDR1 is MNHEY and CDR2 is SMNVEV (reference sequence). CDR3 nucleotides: TGTGCCAGCAGTTCCGCAAGAGAGAAAACCAGGTCCTACGAGCAGTACTTC. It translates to CASSSAREKTRSYEQYF.

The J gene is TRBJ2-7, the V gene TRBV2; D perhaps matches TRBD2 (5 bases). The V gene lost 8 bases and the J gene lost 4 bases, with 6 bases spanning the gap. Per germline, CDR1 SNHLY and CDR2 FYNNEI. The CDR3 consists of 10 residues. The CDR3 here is CASRGYEQYF. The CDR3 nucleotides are TGTGCCAGCCGGGGTTACGAGCAGTACTTC.

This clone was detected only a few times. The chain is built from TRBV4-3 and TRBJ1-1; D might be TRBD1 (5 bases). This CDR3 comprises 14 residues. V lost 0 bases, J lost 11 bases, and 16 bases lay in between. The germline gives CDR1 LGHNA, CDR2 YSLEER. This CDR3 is CASSQDSSRAYAFF. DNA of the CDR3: TGCGCCAGCAGCCAAGATTCCAGCAGGGCGTATGCTTTCTTT.

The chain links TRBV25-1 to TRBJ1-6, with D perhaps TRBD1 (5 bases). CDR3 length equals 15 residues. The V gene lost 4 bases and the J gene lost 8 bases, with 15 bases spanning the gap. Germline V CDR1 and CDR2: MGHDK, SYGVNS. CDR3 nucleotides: TGTGCCAGCAGTGCGCCGGGGGGTCAGTATTCACCCCTCCACTTT. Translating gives CASSAPGGQYSPLHF.

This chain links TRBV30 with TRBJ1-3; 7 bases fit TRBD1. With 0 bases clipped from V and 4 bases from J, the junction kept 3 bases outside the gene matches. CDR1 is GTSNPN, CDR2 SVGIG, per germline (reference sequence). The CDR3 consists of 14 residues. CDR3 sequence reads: CAWSVGTAGNTIYF. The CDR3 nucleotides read TGTGCCTGGAGTGTGGGGACAGCCGGAAACACCATATATTTT. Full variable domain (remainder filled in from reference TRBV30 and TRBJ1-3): SQTIHQWPATLVQPVGSPLSLECTVEGTSNPNLYWYRQAAGRGLQLLFYSVGIGQISSEVPQNLSASRPQDRQFILSSKKLLLSDSGFYLCAWSVGTAGNTIYFGEGSWLTVV.

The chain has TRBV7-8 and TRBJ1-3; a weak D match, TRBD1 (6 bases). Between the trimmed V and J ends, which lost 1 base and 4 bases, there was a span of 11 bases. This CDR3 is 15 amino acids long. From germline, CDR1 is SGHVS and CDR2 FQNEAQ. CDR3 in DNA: TGTGCCAGCAGCTTAGTTCAGGGGCGCGGAAACACCATATATTTT. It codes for CASSLVQGRGNTIYF.

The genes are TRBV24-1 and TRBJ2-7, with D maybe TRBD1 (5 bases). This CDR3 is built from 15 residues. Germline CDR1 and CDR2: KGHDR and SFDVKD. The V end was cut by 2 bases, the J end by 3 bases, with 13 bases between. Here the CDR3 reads CATSDSRGRDYEQYF. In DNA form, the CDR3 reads TGTGCCACCAGTGATTCAAGGGGCAGAGACTACGAGCAGTACTTC.

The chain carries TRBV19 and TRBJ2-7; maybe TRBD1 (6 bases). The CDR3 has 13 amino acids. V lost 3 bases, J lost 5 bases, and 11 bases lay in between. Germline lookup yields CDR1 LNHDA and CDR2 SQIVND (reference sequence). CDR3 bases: TGTGCCAGTAGTATTGGACAGTCGAACGAGCAGTACTTC. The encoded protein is CASSIGQSNEQYF.

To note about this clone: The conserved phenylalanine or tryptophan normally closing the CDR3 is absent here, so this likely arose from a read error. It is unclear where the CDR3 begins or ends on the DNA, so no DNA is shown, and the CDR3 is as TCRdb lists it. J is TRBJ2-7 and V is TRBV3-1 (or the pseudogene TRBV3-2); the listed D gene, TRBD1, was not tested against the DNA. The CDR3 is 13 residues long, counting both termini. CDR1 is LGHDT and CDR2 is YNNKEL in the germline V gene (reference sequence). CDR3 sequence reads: CASSQATGTGIFT.

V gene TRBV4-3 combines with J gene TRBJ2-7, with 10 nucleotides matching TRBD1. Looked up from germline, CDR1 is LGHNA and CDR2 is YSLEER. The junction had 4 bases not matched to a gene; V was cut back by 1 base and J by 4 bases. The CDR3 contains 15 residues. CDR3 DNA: TGCGCCAGCAGCCAAGGGGAGGGACAGGGGTACGAGCAGTACTTC. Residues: CASSQGEGQGYEQYF.

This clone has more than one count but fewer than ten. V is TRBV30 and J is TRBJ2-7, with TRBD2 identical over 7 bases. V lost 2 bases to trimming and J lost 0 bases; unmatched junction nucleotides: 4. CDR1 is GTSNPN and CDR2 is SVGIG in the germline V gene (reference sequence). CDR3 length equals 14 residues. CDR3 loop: CAWSRASGSYEQYF. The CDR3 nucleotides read TGTGCCTGGAGTAGGGCTAGCGGCTCCTACGAGCAGTACTTC.

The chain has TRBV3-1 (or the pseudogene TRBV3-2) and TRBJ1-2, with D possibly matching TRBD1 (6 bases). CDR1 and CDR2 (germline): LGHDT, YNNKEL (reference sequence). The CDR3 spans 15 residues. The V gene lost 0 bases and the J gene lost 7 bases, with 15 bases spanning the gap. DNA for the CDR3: TGTGCCAGCAGCCAAGATGTCCAGGGGTGGGGTGGCTACACCTTC. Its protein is CASSQDVQGWGGYTF.